This is a list of T cell receptor beta chains from one sample in a study of Graves' ophthalmopathy and Graves' hyperthyroidism. TCRdb called the multiplex PCR reads again in MiXCR, with one record for every CDR3 protein. The sample records roughly 1.1 million distinct CDR3 sequences, around a third being singletons. Material: peripheral blood or thyroid tissue (not recorded which). The receptors were sampled from an adult man with Graves' hyperthyroidism. Both conserved end residues are part of each CDR3. Fields, in order: D gene, V gene, clone size, J gene, CDR3 DNA, CDR3 protein. D genes are given only for firm matches. The size field is filled for only some rows; it gives once, few, many or a size class.

d_call: TRBD1
v_call: TRBV10-3
clone_size: .
j_call: TRBJ1-2
cdr3_nt: TGTGCCATCAGTGAGGACAGGGGAGTCGGCTACACCTTC
cdr3_aa: CAISEDRGVGYTF

d_call: TRBD1
v_call: TRBV19
clone_size: many
j_call: TRBJ2-7
cdr3_nt: TGTGCCAGTAGCATGACAGGGGTCGAGCAGTACTTC
cdr3_aa: CASSMTGVEQYF

d_call: TRBD2
v_call: TRBV19
clone_size: .
j_call: TRBJ2-2
cdr3_nt: TGTGCCAGCGTTGTGGCGACTAGCGGGACCGGGGAGCTGTTTTTT
cdr3_aa: CASVVATSGTGELFF

d_call: .
v_call: TRBV19
clone_size: .
j_call: TRBJ1-1
cdr3_nt: TGTGCCAGTAGTATGACCTCGGAGACCCAGGTGGAAGCTTTCTTT
cdr3_aa: CASSMTSETQVEAFF

d_call: TRBD1
v_call: TRBV29-1
clone_size: once
j_call: TRBJ1-1
cdr3_nt: TGCAGCGTTGGGACAGGGGGTGAGGTTGAAGCTTTCTTT
cdr3_aa: CSVGTGGEVEAFF

d_call: .
v_call: TRBV14
clone_size: many
j_call: TRBJ1-4
cdr3_nt: TGTGCCAGCAGCTCCCGGGACACTAATGAAAAACTGTTTTTT
cdr3_aa: CASSSRDTNEKLFF

d_call: .
v_call: TRBV19
clone_size: many
j_call: TRBJ2-2
cdr3_nt: TGTGCCAGTAGTACCGACTTGTCCGGGGAGCTGTTTTTT
cdr3_aa: CASSTDLSGELFF

d_call: TRBD1
v_call: TRBV20-1
clone_size: many
j_call: TRBJ1-5
cdr3_nt: TGCAGTGCTAAGATTGCGGGACAGATTACAGGGCCCCAGCATTTT
cdr3_aa: CSAKIAGQITGPQHF

d_call: TRBD1
v_call: TRBV7-9
clone_size: .
j_call: TRBJ2-7
cdr3_nt: TGTGCCAGCAGCGTTGCGACAGGGCTCCCGACGAGCGAGCAGTACTTC
cdr3_aa: CASSVATGLPTSEQYF

d_call: .
v_call: TRBV20-1
clone_size: .
j_call: TRBJ1-1
cdr3_nt: TGCAGTGCTAGAGAGGGGGACCCGGAGGGCACTGAAGCTTTCTTT
cdr3_aa: CSAREGDPEGTEAFF

d_call: .
v_call: TRBV6-5
clone_size: few
j_call: TRBJ2-7
cdr3_nt: TGTGCCAGCAGTTTGGGGCGACACTACGAGCAGTACTTC
cdr3_aa: CASSLGRHYEQYF

d_call: .
v_call: TRBV10-2
clone_size: once
j_call: TRBJ1-1
cdr3_nt: TGTGCCAGCAGTTCAAGGATAAAGGGGAACACTGAAGCTTTCTTT
cdr3_aa: CASSSRIKGNTEAFF

d_call: .
v_call: TRBV4-3
clone_size: few
j_call: TRBJ1-2
cdr3_nt: TGCGCCAGCAGCCAAGATGCAACTCCGTTGGGATATGGCTACACCTTC
cdr3_aa: CASSQDATPLGYGYTF

d_call: TRBD1
v_call: TRBV19
clone_size: once
j_call: TRBJ1-2
cdr3_nt: TGTGCCAGTAGTTCTACCGGGACAGGCAACCTCTTGGGCTATGGCTACACCTTC
cdr3_aa: CASSSTGTGNLLGYGYTF

d_call: .
v_call: TRBV5-8
clone_size: many
j_call: TRBJ1-2
cdr3_nt: TGTGCCAGCAGCACGGTTACCGGCTATGGCTACACCTTC
cdr3_aa: CASSTVTGYGYTF

d_call: .
v_call: TRBV15
clone_size: .
j_call: TRBJ2-5
cdr3_nt: TGTGCCACCAGCAGCTCGGCCCCGGCAGAGACCCAGTACTTC
cdr3_aa: CATSSSAPAETQYF

d_call: TRBD2
v_call: TRBV19
clone_size: .
j_call: TRBJ2-7
cdr3_nt: TGTGCCAGTAGTGGACTAGCGGGAGCTTTTTCGGGCGAGCAGTACTTC
cdr3_aa: CASSGLAGAFSGEQYF

d_call: .
v_call: TRBV7-8
clone_size: many
j_call: TRBJ2-7
cdr3_nt: TGTGCCAGCAGCTTAGTATCTTGGCAGTCGTACGAGCAGTACTTC
cdr3_aa: CASSLVSWQSYEQYF

d_call: .
v_call: TRBV10-3
clone_size: many
j_call: TRBJ2-2
cdr3_nt: TGTGCCATCAGTGATGGTCAGTACACCGGGGAGCTGTTTTTT
cdr3_aa: CAISDGQYTGELFF

d_call: .
v_call: TRBV5-1
clone_size: .
j_call: TRBJ1-1
cdr3_nt: TGCGCCAGCAGCTATCAGGCCGGGAACACTGAAGCTTTCTTT
cdr3_aa: CASSYQAGNTEAFF

d_call: .
v_call: TRBV30
clone_size: .
j_call: TRBJ1-2
cdr3_nt: TGTGCCTGGTCGGGCGGAAACTATGGCTACACCTTC
cdr3_aa: CAWSGGNYGYTF

d_call: .
v_call: TRBV5-1
clone_size: many
j_call: TRBJ2-7
cdr3_nt: TGCGCCAGCAGCCCACGATCAGGGGCAACCTACGAGCAGTACTTC
cdr3_aa: CASSPRSGATYEQYF

d_call: .
v_call: TRBV5-1
clone_size: .
j_call: TRBJ1-2
cdr3_nt: TGCGCCAGCAGCTTGGCCGAGGGAGATCAGCCCCACTATGGCTACACCTTC
cdr3_aa: CASSLAEGDQPHYGYTF

d_call: TRBD2
v_call: TRBV6-2/TRBV6-3
clone_size: .
j_call: TRBJ2-2
cdr3_nt: TGTGCCAGCAGTTCCGGGACTAGCTCGGGCCCGGGGTCCGGGGAGCTGTTTTTT
cdr3_aa: CASSSGTSSGPGSGELFF

d_call: TRBD2
v_call: TRBV25-1
clone_size: once
j_call: TRBJ2-7
cdr3_nt: TGTGCCAGCAGCCCCCTCCAGTCTAGCGGGAGGGGGGAGCAGTACTTC
cdr3_aa: CASSPLQSSGRGEQYF

d_call: .
v_call: TRBV12-3/TRBV12-4
clone_size: .
j_call: TRBJ2-3
cdr3_nt: TGTGCCAGCAGTTTGTCGGGATCGGCAGATACGCAGTATTTT
cdr3_aa: CASSLSGSADTQYF

d_call: .
v_call: TRBV6-1
clone_size: .
j_call: TRBJ2-5
cdr3_nt: TGTGCCAGCAGTGCTATCGTGGGAGAGACCCAGTACTTC
cdr3_aa: CASSAIVGETQYF

d_call: .
v_call: TRBV7-9
clone_size: many
j_call: TRBJ1-6
cdr3_nt: TGTGCCAGCAGCTTAGCCGGAGACCCCCTCCACTTT
cdr3_aa: CASSLAGDPLHF

d_call: TRBD2
v_call: TRBV7-9
clone_size: .
j_call: TRBJ2-6
cdr3_nt: TGTGCCAGCAGCAGCGGGGGGTACGGGAGAGGCTCTGGGGCCAACGTCCTGACTTTC
cdr3_aa: CASSSGGYGRGSGANVLTF

d_call: .
v_call: TRBV6-8
clone_size: .
j_call: TRBJ1-1
cdr3_nt: TGTGCCAGCAGTTACTCGACAGAGGAAGCTTTCTTT
cdr3_aa: CASSYSTEEAFF

d_call: .
v_call: TRBV7-9
clone_size: once
j_call: TRBJ1-6
cdr3_nt: TGTGCCAGCAGCCCCCAACCGGGGATACGATATAATTCACCCCTCCACTTT
cdr3_aa: CASSPQPGIRYNSPLHF

d_call: .
v_call: TRBV20-1
clone_size: many
j_call: TRBJ1-2
cdr3_nt: TGCAGTGCTAGGGGCGTGGGGGATGGCTACACCTTC
cdr3_aa: CSARGVGDGYTF

d_call: .
v_call: TRBV10-3
clone_size: .
j_call: TRBJ1-5
cdr3_nt: TGTGCCATCAGTGCTAGAGGGGCGAATCAGCCCCAGCATTTT
cdr3_aa: CAISARGANQPQHF